The 15 T cell receptor beta chains below were found in one sample sequenced in a study of blood T cell repertoires in COVID-19. Clones were read by immunoSEQ multiplex PCR, and TCRdb kept only the in-frame ones, dropping some. The sample comprises under 250,000 clones, about 76% of which are singletons, and 5.5% to 7% rests with the top ten. What was sequenced was peripheral blood. The receptors come from a woman aged 40 to 55 with COVID-19, enrolled during active disease.

Turning to this clone: Other DNA sequences from this sample encode an identical CDR3 as well. The V and J genes are TRBV30 and TRBJ1-1; 7 nucleotides align to TRBD1. After removal of 0 bases from V and 3 bases from J, the junction contained 1 base not matched to a gene. The germline CDR1 and CDR2 sequences are GTSNPN and SVGIG (reference sequence). The CDR3 extends over 13 amino acids. CDR3 sequence (DNA): TGTGCCTGGAGTGTGCAGGGGGACACTGAAGCTTTCTTT. This encodes CAWSVQGDTEAFF. The variable domain in full, with the rest retrieved from reference TRBV30 and TRBJ1-1, is SQTIHQWPATLVQPVGSPLSLECTVEGTSNPNLYWYRQAAGRGLQLLFYSVGIGQISSEVPQNLSASRPQDRQFILSSKKLLLSDSGFYLCAWSVQGDTEAFFGQGTRLTVV.

The rearrangement uses TRBV20-1 and TRBJ2-3; 7 positions agree with TRBD2. CDR3 length: 13 amino acids. CDR1 and CDR2 (germline): DFQATT, SNEGSKA (reference sequence). Losses at the gene ends were 3 bases for V and 5 bases for J; bases not matched to a gene: 5. The CDR3 DNA reads as TGCAGTGCTAGTGGCGGGAGAGAAGATACGCAGTATTTT. It codes for CSASGGREDTQYF.

V and J are TRBV7-3 and TRBJ1-2; D remains ambiguous. The V gene's germline CDR1 is SGHTA and CDR2 FQGTGA. CDR3 length: 15 amino acids. V was trimmed by 3 bases and J by 5 bases, leaving 16 bases between them. The CDR3, as DNA: TGTGCCAGCAGCTTCGGCGGAGGTCCAAGTTATGGCTACACCTTC. Protein sequence: CASSFGGGPSYGYTF.

The rearrangement uses TRBV11-2 and TRBJ1-4; weak D call: TRBD1 (5 bases). This CDR3 has 14 amino acids. Trimming cost V 1 base and J 5 bases, with 8 bases left between them. Germline assignment: CDR1 SGHAT and CDR2 FQNNGV. The CDR3 DNA is TGTGCCAGCAGCTTAGGGGGCTCGAATGAAAAACTGTTTTTT. It translates to CASSLGGSNEKLFF. The full variable domain, in which reference TRBV11-2 and TRBJ1-4 provide the parts outside the CDR3, is EAGVAQSPRYKIIEKRQSVAFWCNPISGHATLYWYQQILGQGPKLLIQFQNNGVVDDSQLPKDRFSAERLKGVDSTLKIQPAKLEDSAVYLCASSLGGSNEKLFFGSGTQLSVL.

CDR3 region: CASSLDGFPRGGNTEAFF. As DNA, the CDR3 is TGCGCCAGCAGCTTGGATGGGTTTCCCAGGGGCGGAAACACTGAAGCTTTCTTT. The chain employs TRBV5-1 and TRBJ1-1; weak D call: TRBD1 (6 bases). This CDR3 is 18 amino acids long. The V and J ends lost 0 bases and 2 bases respectively, with 20 bases between them. From germline, CDR1 is SGHRS and CDR2 YFSETQ.

The chain recombines TRBV21-1 with TRBJ2-7; the table's D call TRBD2 went unverified against the DNA. TRBV21-1 is a pseudogene locus. This CDR3 spans 18 amino acids. CDR3 nucleotide sequence: TGTGCCAGCAGCAAAGTGGGGACTCCACACCACCTCCCCTACGAGCAGTACTTC. This encodes CASSKVGTPHHLPYEQYF.

This sequence joins TRBV20-1 and TRBJ1-5; D unclear. The CDR3 has 13 amino acids. The V end was cut by 3 bases, the J end by 4 bases, with 10 bases between. Germline assignment: CDR1 DFQATT and CDR2 SNEGSKA (reference sequence). The DNA of the CDR3 is TGCAGTGCTAGTGACGGTTCTAATCAGCCCCAGCATTTT. Translated, it gives CSASDGSNQPQHF.

The gene calls are TRBV5-4 and TRBJ2-2, with 7 bases identical to TRBD1. Germline CDR1 SGHNT, CDR2 YYREEE (reference sequence). Trimming at V came to 3 bases and at J to 4 bases, leaving 6 bases not matched to a gene. The CDR3 runs to 15 residues. This chain's CDR3 is CASSWDSRGTGELFF. In nucleotides, the CDR3 is TGTGCCAGCAGCTGGGACAGCCGCGGCACCGGGGAGCTGTTTTTT.

The V and J genes are TRBV11-2 and TRBJ1-1; the match to TRBD1 covers 7 bases. Per the germline V gene, CDR1 is SGHAT and CDR2 is FQNNGV. The trim removed 3 bases at V and 10 bases at J, leaving 8 bases unmatched. CDR3 length: 13 residues. The CDR3 here is CASSLGTVSVAFF. CDR3 in DNA: TGTGCCAGCAGCTTGGGGACAGTCAGCGTAGCTTTCTTT.

This chain links TRBV6-5 with TRBJ2-7; TRBD1 is a possible D gene (6 bases). The CDR3 runs 13 residues. V gave up 7 bases and J gave up 3 bases, with 13 bases separating them. Per the germline V gene, CDR1 is MNHEY and CDR2 is SVGAGI. The CDR3 sequence is CASTMAGDYEQYF. The CDR3 DNA sequence: TGTGCCAGCACCATGGCAGGGGACTACGAGCAGTACTTC.

The chain uses TRBV4-1 and TRBJ1-1, with a weak D call TRBD1 (5 bases). V dropped 1 base and J dropped 2 bases, with 11 bases sitting between them. The CDR3 covers 15 residues. Germline V gives CDR1 MGHRA, CDR2 YSYEKL. The CDR3 coding sequence is TGCGCCAGCAGCCAAGTTCGGCGGGGCAACACTGAAGCTTTCTTT. Protein product: CASSQVRRGNTEAFF.

The chain is built from TRBV29-1 and TRBJ1-1; TRBD1 is a possible D gene (5 bases). Germline-derived CDR1 and CDR2 are SQVTM and ANQGSEA. Trimming removed 6 bases from V and 1 base from J, with 12 bases in between. The length of the CDR3 is 13 residues. The CDR3, as DNA: TGCAGCGTGGGGCGGTCGCCGAACACTGAAGCTTTCTTT. Translation gives CSVGRSPNTEAFF. Full variable domain (rest looked up from reference TRBV29-1 and TRBJ1-1): SAVISQKPSRDICQRGTSLTIQCQVDSQVTMMFWYRQQPGQSLTLIATANQGSEATYESGFVIDKFPISRPNLTFSTLTVSNMSPEDSSIYLCSVGRSPNTEAFFGQGTRLTVV.

The rearrangement joins TRBV2 to TRBJ1-1, with unresolved D. CDR3 length equals 13 residues. V lost 7 bases, J lost 1 base, and 10 bases lay in between. CDR1 is SNHLY, CDR2 FYNNEI, per germline. For the CDR3, the DNA is TGTGCCAGCATAATGAGGGAGAACACTGAAGCTTTCTTT. Translated: CASIMRENTEAFF.

The rearrangement links TRBV11-3 to TRBJ2-5, with D possibly matching TRBD1 (5 bases). The CDR3 is 16 amino acids. V lost 1 base and J 1 base, leaving 13 bases between the germline ends. Per germline, CDR1 SGHNT and CDR2 YENEEA. In nucleotides, the CDR3 is TGTGCCAGCAGCTTAGGGTCTGGGGCAACCCAAGAGACCCAGTACTTC. The encoded protein is CASSLGSGATQETQYF.

The genes are TRBV14 and TRBJ1-6, with D perhaps TRBD1 (5 bases). There are 14 residues in the CDR3. Trimming shortened V by 1 base and J by 9 bases, and 10 bases separated the two germline ends. The germline gives CDR1 SGHDN, CDR2 FVKESK. The CDR3 DNA follows: TGTGCCAGCAGCCAAGTCCCCCAGGGTTCACCCCTCCACTTT. Protein sequence: CASSQVPQGSPLHF.